Sequencing of this T cell receptor (beta chain) was carried out in a study of Tregs in tolerant kidney transplant recipients. The CDR3 consists of 14 residues. CDR1 SGHVS and CDR2 FQNEAQ come from the germline V gene. The V gene lost 6 bases and the J gene lost 3 bases, with 12 bases spanning the gap. Profiling relied on immunoSEQ multiplex PCR, and the TCRdb table lists in-frame clones only, not all of them. This sample has tens of thousands of clones, with roughly 89% found just once. A word on this clone: The antigen remains undetermined.

Study-wide results and caveats: No direct test of biological reproducibility was done here.

This chain links TRBV7-8 with TRBJ1-3; no firm D call. The source is a human donor in good health. Material for sequencing was Tregs from blood. The CDR3 loop reads CASRQAQLGNTIYF. The DNA of the CDR3 is TGTGCCAGCAGGCAGGCCCAACTTGGAAACACCATATATTTT.